This is a list of T cell receptor beta chains from one sample in a study of patients and donors after allogeneic stem cell transplantation. Each CDR3 protein is one row after TCRdb ran MiXCR on the RT-PCR reads. In the table there are tens of thousands of distinct CDR3 sequences, roughly 5.1% of which are singletons. The material sequenced was blood, either unsorted or a sorted T cell fraction (not recorded which). Source of these receptors: a human donor who was either an allogeneic HSCT recipient or a stem cell or donor lymphocyte infusion donor (not recorded which). It is not recorded whose cells these are; they may come from a transplant donor. The CDR3 runs from the conserved cysteine through the conserved F or W. D genes are given only for firm matches. The size of a clone is reported for some rows only, either as once, few or many, or as a class for expanded clones.

v_call,j_call,clone_size,d_call,cdr3_nt,cdr3_aa
TRBV5-1,TRBJ2-7,many,.,TGCGCCAGCAGCTTGGATGGGGGGTTTGAGCAGTACTTC,CASSLDGGFEQYF
TRBV10-3,TRBJ2-7,many,TRBD1,TGTGCCATCAGTGGTCGGGAAGGGGGCACCCGGTACGAGCAGTACTTC,CAISGREGGTRYEQYF
TRBV7-8,TRBJ1-1,many,.,TGTGCCAGCAGGATGAGAGGGACAGAAGCTTTCTTT,CASRMRGTEAFF
TRBV12-3/TRBV12-4,TRBJ1-1,many,TRBD1,TGTGCCAGCTGGACAGGGGGCACTGAAGCTTTCTTT,CASWTGGTEAFF
TRBV12-3/TRBV12-4,TRBJ2-7,many,.,TGTGCCAGCAGCCCCGTGGGCTACGAGCAGTACTTC,CASSPVGYEQYF
TRBV29-1,TRBJ1-1,many,.,TGCAGCGTTTACTCCGGCACTGAAGCTTTCTTT,CSVYSGTEAFF
TRBV20-1,TRBJ2-1,many,TRBD2,TGCAGTGCTAGGGGACTAGCGGGGGGGCTGGGCAATGAGCAGTTCTTC,CSARGLAGGLGNEQFF
TRBV5-8,TRBJ2-5,few,TRBD1,TGTGCCAGCAGCTTGGGGGACAGAGGGGTGATAGAGACCCAGTACTTC,CASSLGDRGVIETQYF
TRBV20-1,TRBJ1-3,many,.,TGCAGTGCGCGAACCGGGACCAACTCTGGAAACACCATATATTTT,CSARTGTNSGNTIYF
TRBV6-1,TRBJ1-1,.,TRBD1,TGTGCCAGCAGCGACAGGGGTAGCACTGAAGCTTTCTTT,CASSDRGSTEAFF
TRBV23-1,TRBJ2-1,few,TRBD1,TGCGCCAGCAGTCAATCGGGACAGATCTCCTACAATGAGCAGTTCTTC,CASSQSGQISYNEQFF
TRBV6-1,TRBJ1-6,once,.,TGTGCCAGCAGTGAAGTGGGGGGTAGGAATTCACCCCTCCACTTT,CASSEVGGRNSPLHF
TRBV28,TRBJ1-2,many,.,TGTGCCAGCAGTTCCACAGGGAGGAATAACTATGGCTACACCTTC,CASSSTGRNNYGYTF
TRBV6-1,TRBJ2-2,few,.,TGTGCCAGCAGTGAACTTGCGTTCGGGGAGCTGTTTTTT,CASSELAFGELFF
TRBV20-1,TRBJ2-3,many,TRBD2,TGCAGTGCTAGAGATTTAGGACTAGCCCTCACAGATACGCAGTATTTT,CSARDLGLALTDTQYF
TRBV2,TRBJ2-6,few,.,TGTGCCAGCAGCCGCCGGACGACTGGGGCCAACGTCCTGACTTTC,CASSRRTTGANVLTF
TRBV7-6,TRBJ2-1,many,TRBD1,TGTGCCAGCAGCAGTACCTTCCCGGGACAGGACCTTTACAATGAGCAGTTCTTC,CASSSTFPGQDLYNEQFF
TRBV5-4,TRBJ2-7,many,.,TGTGCCAGCAGCCAAGGACTGCTGAGCTCCTACGAGCAGTACTTC,CASSQGLLSSYEQYF
TRBV7-9,TRBJ2-1,many,.,TGTGCCAGCAGGTCGTACTTAGGGCAGGGAGATGGCAATGAGCAGTTCTTC,CASRSYLGQGDGNEQFF
TRBV5-1,TRBJ2-5,few,TRBD1,TGCGCCAGCAGCTTGGAACAGGGGGCGCGAATAGAGACCCAGTACTTC,CASSLEQGARIETQYF
TRBV5-1,TRBJ2-5,.,.,TGCGCCAGCAGCTTGTCAGTACGCCAAGAGACCCAGTACTTC,CASSLSVRQETQYF
TRBV19,TRBJ1-1,many,.,TGTGCCAGTACCTGGAACAGGGAGACTGAAGCTTTCTTT,CASTWNRETEAFF
TRBV5-4,TRBJ1-2,.,.,TGTGCCAGCAGCTCCCGACAGGCGAACTATGGCTACACCTTC,CASSSRQANYGYTF
TRBV5-1,TRBJ1-1,.,TRBD1,TGCGCCAGCAGCCCACCGACAGGGATGAACACTGAAGCTTTCTTT,CASSPPTGMNTEAFF
TRBV15,TRBJ2-4,many,TRBD2,TGTGCCACCAGCAGAGGGGCTAGCGGGAGTGGGGCCAAAAACATTCAGTACTTC,CATSRGASGSGAKNIQYF
TRBV5-1,TRBJ2-1,many,TRBD2,TGCGCCAGCAGCTCACGGACTAGCGGGGGTGGTGAGCAGTTCTTC,CASSSRTSGGGEQFF
TRBV12-3/TRBV12-4,TRBJ2-4,many,.,TGTGCCAGCAGTTCCCCGACAGGCCCAGAACGCATTCAGTACTTC,CASSSPTGPERIQYF
TRBV6-1,TRBJ1-5,many,TRBD1,TGTGCCAGCAGCCCTACAGGGGCTAGCCATCAGCCCCAGCATTTT,CASSPTGASHQPQHF
TRBV7-2,TRBJ2-1,many,.,TGTGCCAGCAGCTTCGCAACAGGGAGCTCCTACAATGAGCAGTTCTTC,CASSFATGSSYNEQFF
TRBV4-1,TRBJ1-6,few,.,TGCGCCAGCAGCTCTCAGGGAGTAGGGGATTCACCCCTCCACTTT,CASSSQGVGDSPLHF
TRBV4-1,TRBJ1-5,few,TRBD1,TGCGCCAGCAGCCATAGGGACAGCCTACCGAATCAGCCCCAGCATTTT,CASSHRDSLPNQPQHF
TRBV18,TRBJ2-3,.,TRBD2,TGTGCCAGCTCAGCGCTAGCGGGGGGCCCCACAGATACGCAGTATTTT,CASSALAGGPTDTQYF
TRBV7-3,TRBJ2-1,many,.,TGTGCCAGCAGCTTAGGGCTAGCCAATGAGCAGTTCTTC,CASSLGLANEQFF
TRBV6-1,TRBJ2-7,.,TRBD2,TGTGCCAGCAGTGAAGCTTCTAGCGGGGGCTCCTACGAGCAGTACTTC,CASSEASSGGSYEQYF
TRBV19,TRBJ2-7,few,.,TGTGCCAGTAGTATGGGCAGGGAAGTAGGAGAGCAGTACTTC,CASSMGREVGEQYF
TRBV20-1,TRBJ1-5,many,.,TGCAGTGCGAGGGGACCTGAGGGTGGTCAGCCCCAGCATTTT,CSARGPEGGQPQHF
TRBV20-1,TRBJ2-5,few,TRBD2,TGCAGTGCTAGGGCCGGCGGGGGGGAGACCCAGTACTTC,CSARAGGGETQYF
TRBV20-1,TRBJ2-1,.,.,TGCAGTGCTAGAGAGGGACTGTACAATGAGCAGTTCTTC,CSAREGLYNEQFF
TRBV2,TRBJ1-2,.,.,TGTGCCAGCAGTGGGGGGGCAGGATATGGCTACACCTTC,CASSGGAGYGYTF
TRBV19,TRBJ1-5,many,.,TGTGCCAGTAGTACGGTAAATCAGCCCCAGCATTTT,CASSTVNQPQHF
TRBV4-1,TRBJ2-7,few,TRBD1,TGCGCCAGCAGCCAAGGTTCCGGGACAGGGAACTCCTACGAGCAGTACTTC,CASSQGSGTGNSYEQYF
TRBV5-1,TRBJ2-3,many,TRBD1,TGCGCCAGCGAACTGACAGGGGGGTCGGATACGCAGTATTTT,CASELTGGSDTQYF
TRBV9,TRBJ2-1,few,TRBD2,TGTGCCAGCAGCGTAGGGACTAGCGGGGGAGACAATGAGCAGTTCTTC,CASSVGTSGGDNEQFF
TRBV27,TRBJ1-2,many,TRBD1,TGTGCCAGCAGTTTATTCGGGACAGGGACCGATAACTATGGCTACACCTTC,CASSLFGTGTDNYGYTF
TRBV29-1,TRBJ2-6,few,.,TGCAGCGTTGAGCTTGGGGGCAGGGAGACTTTC,CSVELGGRETF
TRBV5-4,TRBJ2-3,many,.,TGTGCCAGCAGCCCGCTCGGGACGACAGATACGCAGTATTTT,CASSPLGTTDTQYF
TRBV7-9,TRBJ2-2,many,.,TGTGCCAGCAATCGGGAGCCCGGGGAGCTGTTTTTT,CASNREPGELFF
TRBV20-1,TRBJ1-3,many,TRBD1,TGCAGTGCTACTTCGGACAGGGGCTTCTCTGGAAACACCATATATTTT,CSATSDRGFSGNTIYF
TRBV23-1,TRBJ1-2,.,.,TGCGCCAGCAGTCAATGTTTCAACGTCAACTCCGGGACAACCCCAGCCAAGAACTATGGCTACACCTTC,CASSQCFNVNSGTTPAKNYGYTF
TRBV20-1,TRBJ2-5,many,.,TGCAGTGCTAGAAGAGAGACCCAGTACTTC,CSARRETQYF
TRBV20-1,TRBJ2-3,.,TRBD1,TGCAGTGAGCTGGGACAGGGCTCAGATACGCAGTATTTT,CSELGQGSDTQYF
TRBV28,TRBJ1-5,.,.,TGTGCCAGCACGGGGGGGCCGGTGGATTTACCCCAGCATTTT,CASTGGPVDLPQHF
TRBV5-1,TRBJ1-4,many,TRBD1,TGCGCCAGCAGCGGGACAGGACGAATCCCTGAAAAACTGTTTTTT,CASSGTGRIPEKLFF
TRBV6-1,TRBJ1-2,.,.,TGTGCCAGCAGTGAATCCCGCCATGGCTACACCTTC,CASSESRHGYTF